The rows below give T cell receptor beta chains drawn from one sample of a study of T cell responses to AZD1222 COVID-19 vaccine. Here immunoSEQ multiplex PCR was the method, and the copy in TCRdb shows in-frame clones only, minus some. Of about 150,000 clones listed, 91% are singletons. Source: peripheral blood, taken 28 days after the second AZD1222 dose. Receptors were obtained from an adult who received the AZD1222 COVID-19 vaccine. Both conserved end residues are part of each CDR3. Each record gives: V gene, CDR3 protein.

TRBV9 CASSVGPDSNQPQHF
TRBV27 CASSLSSTDTQYF
TRBV10-3 CAISETGEYYNEQFF
TRBV10-3 CAISAGRWETQYF
TRBV12-5 CASGSYGRQGRSTGYTF
TRBV6-6 CASSSPRDRGTDTQYF
TRBV19 CARQDRVSGNTIYF
TRBV7-8 CAGGTSGTLDTQYF
TRBV4-1 CASSQNGGEGTEAFF
TRBV28 CASSLGGGISTDTQYF
TRBV7-9 CASSLETQYF
TRBV3-1/TRBV3-2 CASSQCLRPGTGGCTEAFF
TRBV7-9 CASSSRDNYNEQFF
TRBV27 CASRTGSSYNSPLHF
TRBV11-2 CASSFGQGGPLHF
TRBV10-3 CAISESMTGGSYGYTF
TRBV14 CASSHVGVANTIYF
TRBV10-3 CASKQGADNSPLHF
TRBV6-5 CASSLAQLARNEQFF
TRBV12-5 CASGLWVRPLYEQYF
TRBV5-6 CASSPGLAPSYEQYF
TRBV15 CATSRDWNRASSGNTIYF
TRBV24-1 CATSDSTGGWGEQFF
TRBV19 CASSIRSPINQPQHF
TRBV6-1 CASSERDYLSEQYF
TRBV7-8 CASSPGRVYGYTF
TRBV9 CASSVVGNTYTDTQYF
TRBV2 CASRDRYNLDNSPLHF
TRBV9 CASSEGMGSNQPQHF
TRBV21-1 CASSKDNFQSYEQYF
TRBV2 CASSVGQGGYNEQFF
TRBV29-1 CSVEGLAGGPLGYEQFF
TRBV27 CASSFGGRTYNSPLHF
TRBV10-1 CASSSGSHGDTQYF
TRBV19 CASSMRFETQYF
TRBV12-5 CASGLGHEQYF
TRBV7-2 CASSWTSGGMGTQYF
TRBV28 CASSPPNNEQFF
TRBV11-1 CASSYRQGRSPLHF
TRBV4-2 CASSQPPGLSPLHF
TRBV4-2 CASSQWSSGSSYEQYF
TRBV7-9 CASSLGTRQGSDEQYF
TRBV5-6 CASSLGRNANEKLFF
TRBV7-2 CAITGPQGAYGYTF
TRBV7-9 CASSSDGSSYNSPLHF
TRBV6-5 CASSPGPWDTEAFF
TRBV12-2 CASRLFFRDAFPNTEAFF
TRBV11-2 CASSFSSGGRTDTQYF
TRBV6-5 CASRGTGSSYEQYF
TRBV21-1 CASSLRAPRRADSSYEQYF
TRBV4-1 CASSQGEHQPQHF
TRBV4-1 CASSQDSSGGWETQYF
TRBV6-1 CASSEEYGRDTQYF